Each of the 15 T cell receptor beta chains below was sequenced from the same sample in a study of cytotoxic CD8 clonotypes in ibrutinib-treated CLL. Data came from immunoSEQ multiplex PCR; TCRdb stores just in-frame clones and leaves some out. The data contain some 290,000 clones, approximately 80% of them singletons. The source was PBMCs, collected before ibrutinib treatment. The source of these receptors is a human donor with chronic lymphocytic leukemia.

In its sample, this clone was seen once. The genes are TRBV7-9 and TRBJ1-1; D uncertain. Germline CDR1 SEHNR, CDR2 FQNEAQ (reference sequence). V lost 1 base to trimming and J lost 1 base, with 10 bases between them. This CDR3 region has 15 residues. The DNA of the CDR3 is TGTGCCAGCAGCTTAGGAGTTTTAGGGAACACTGAAGCTTTCTTT. This translates into CASSLGVLGNTEAFF.

This chain connects TRBV18 to TRBJ2-1, with TRBD1 as a possible D gene (6 bases). The germline V gene encodes CDR1 KGHSH and CDR2 LQKENI. CDR3 length equals 15 residues. The V end lost 3 bases, the J end lost 0 bases, and 9 bases lay between the germline ends. The CDR3 DNA reads TGTGCCAGCTCACCGAGGGGGAACTCCTACAATGAGCAGTTCTTC. Its translation: CASSPRGNSYNEQFF.

V is TRBV18 and J is TRBJ1-2; tentatively, D is TRBD1 (5 bases). Trimming took off 2 bases at V and 7 bases at J, with 8 bases between the two ends. The germline V gene encodes CDR1 KGHSH and CDR2 LQKENI. This CDR3 has 12 residues. The CDR3 is CASSPGGGGYTF. CDR3 nucleotide sequence: TGTGCCAGCTCACCAGGGGGAGGTGGCTACACCTTC.

This clone came up a few times. The chain carries TRBV4-1 and TRBJ1-2, with D uncertain. V lost 2 bases and J 4 bases, leaving 14 bases between the germline ends. This CDR3 region has 15 residues. From germline, CDR1 is MGHRA and CDR2 YSYEKL. The CDR3 DNA sequence: TGCGCCAGCAGCCAATCATCCGGCCAAGGCTATGGCTACACCTTC. Its protein is CASSQSSGQGYGYTF.

The rearrangement uses TRBV7-2 and TRBJ2-2; perhaps TRBD2 as D (5 bases). Trimming took 5 bases from V and 2 from J, leaving 12 bases between them. The CDR3 has 15 amino acids. CDR1 and CDR2 from the germline V gene are SGHTA and FQGNSA. The CDR3 loop is CASSLTSGNTGELFF. CDR3 in DNA: TGTGCCAGCAGCCTCACCAGCGGTAACACCGGGGAGCTGTTTTTT. Drawing the rest from reference TRBV7-2 and TRBJ2-2, the complete variable domain is GAGVSQSPSNKVTEKGKDVELRCDPISGHTALYWYRQSLGQGLEFLIYFQGNSAPDKSGLPSDRFSAERTGGSVSTLTIQRTQQEDSAVYLCASSLTSGNTGELFFGEGSRLTVL.

The V call is TRBV29-1, the J call TRBJ2-3, with a tentative D call TRBD2 (6 bases). CDR1 and CDR2 (germline): SQVTM, ANQGSEA. CDR3 length equals 13 residues. This chain's CDR3 is CRSGGGLTDTQYF. The DNA of the CDR3 is TGCAGGTCCGGAGGAGGGCTCACAGATACGCAGTATTTT.

Here the CDR3 reads CASTGRSYNEQFF. For the CDR3, the DNA is TGTGCCAGTACAGGGCGATCCTACAATGAGCAGTTCTTC. V gene TRBV7-9 combines with J gene TRBJ2-1, with a weak D call TRBD1 (6 bases). The CDR3 has 13 residues. Germline CDR1 and CDR2: SEHNR and FQNEAQ (reference sequence). Trimming pared 9 bases from V and 1 base from J, leaving 10 bases between.

This chain links TRBV15 with TRBJ1-1; D may be TRBD1 (6 bases). Germline V gene lookup returns CDR1 LNHNV and CDR2 YYDKDF (reference sequence). The CDR3 has 17 residues. V was cut by 2 bases and J by 0 bases, with 16 bases left in between. The CDR3 reads CATSRNRHRELNTEAFF. The CDR3 DNA is TGTGCCACCAGCAGAAACAGACACAGGGAACTGAACACTGAAGCTTTCTTT.

CDR3: CASSFFGAGYEQYF. The CDR3 DNA follows: TGTGCCAGCAGCTTTTTCGGGGCTGGCTACGAGCAGTACTTC. The chain couples TRBV7-2 to TRBJ2-7; perhaps D is TRBD1 or TRBD2 (5 bases each). The CDR3 loop spans 14 amino acids. Germline V lookup: CDR1 SGHTA, CDR2 FQGNSA. Trimming took 3 bases from V and 3 from J, leaving 12 bases between them.

The CDR3 DNA sequence: TGTGCCAGCAGCTTCCCGGGACAGGGGGAGGTAGATACGCAGTATTTT. Translation: CASSFPGQGEVDTQYF. The chain combines TRBV7-2 with TRBJ2-3, with 11 bases aligning to TRBD1. The CDR3 extends over 16 amino acids. V lost 3 bases to trimming and J lost 5 bases; unmatched junction nucleotides: 7. The germline V gene has CDR1 SGHTA and CDR2 FQGNSA.

The V call is TRBV28, the J call TRBJ1-4, with D tentatively TRBD1 (5 bases). Trimming pared 3 bases from V and 5 bases from J, leaving 7 bases between. The CDR3 is made up of 13 amino acids. In germline, CDR1 is MDHEN, CDR2 SYDVKM. CDR3 loop: CASSLDTNEKLFF. The CDR3 DNA reads TGTGCCAGCAGTTTGGACACCAATGAAAAACTGTTTTTT.

The chain carries TRBV5-8 and TRBJ1-5; 8 bases agree with TRBD1. Germline V CDR1 and CDR2: SGHTS, YDEGEE. The length of the CDR3 is 15 residues. V was pared by 5 bases and J by 0 bases, with 4 bases of the junction left unmatched. CDR3 loop: CASRDREDSNQPQHF. DNA of the CDR3: TGTGCCAGCAGGGACAGGGAAGATAGCAATCAGCCCCAGCATTTT. Based on the CDR3 plus reference TRBV5-8 and TRBJ1-5, the full variable domain is EAGVTQSPTHLIKTRGQQATLRCSPISGHTSVYWYQQALGLGLQFLLWYDEGEERNRGNFPPRFSGRQFPNYSSELNVNALELEDSALYLCASRDREDSNQPQHFGDGTRLSIL.

The chain links TRBV27 to TRBJ2-1, with D possibly being TRBD2 (5 bases). Germline CDR1 is MNHEY and CDR2 is SMNVEV (reference sequence). The CDR3 loop spans 16 amino acids. Deletions cut 5 bases from V and 2 bases from J, with 16 bases between. CDR3 bases: TGTGCCAGCAGTCCAGCGGAGTGGCGAACCTACAATGAGCAGTTCTTC. Protein: CASSPAEWRTYNEQFF.

The genes are TRBV4-2 and TRBJ2-3; 16 bases match TRBD2. J was trimmed by 2 bases and V by 4 bases; bases with no gene match: 9. Germline V gene lookup returns CDR1 LGHNA and CDR2 YNFKEQ. The CDR3 extends over 19 amino acids. CDR3 sequence: CASSPPGLAGGYNTDTQYF. In DNA form, the CDR3 reads TGTGCCAGCAGCCCCCCGGGACTAGCGGGAGGGTATAACACAGATACGCAGTATTTT.

This clone was counted between two and nine times. The chain has TRBV25-1 and TRBJ2-5; D ambiguous. Deletions cut 1 base from V and 5 bases from J, with 2 bases between. The germline V gene encodes CDR1 MGHDK and CDR2 SYGVNS. There are 11 residues in the CDR3. The CDR3 region is CASSEWETQYF. In DNA, the CDR3 is TGTGCCAGCAGTGAATGGGAGACCCAGTACTTC. The full variable domain, its missing parts supplied by reference TRBV25-1 and TRBJ2-5, is EADIYQTPRYLVIGTGKKITLECSQTMGHDKMYWYQQDPGMELHLIHYSYGVNSTEKGDLSSESTVSRIRTEHFPLTLESARPSHTSQYLCASSEWETQYFGPGTRLLVL.